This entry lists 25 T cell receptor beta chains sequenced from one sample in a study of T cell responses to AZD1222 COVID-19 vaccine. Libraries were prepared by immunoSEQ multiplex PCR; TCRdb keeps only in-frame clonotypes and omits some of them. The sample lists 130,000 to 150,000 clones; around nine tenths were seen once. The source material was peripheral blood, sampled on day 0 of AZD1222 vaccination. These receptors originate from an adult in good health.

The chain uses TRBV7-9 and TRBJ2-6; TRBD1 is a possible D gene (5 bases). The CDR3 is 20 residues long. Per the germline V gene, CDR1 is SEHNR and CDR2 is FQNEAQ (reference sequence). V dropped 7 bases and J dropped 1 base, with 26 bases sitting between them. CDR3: CASTKGVRGFLSSGANVLTF. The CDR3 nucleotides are TGTGCCAGCACCAAAGGGGTTAGGGGTTTCCTCTCTTCTGGGGCCAACGTCCTGACTTTC.

Written as DNA, the CDR3 is TGTGCCAGCAGCCCGGCGACAGGGAAGGGCACTGAAGCTTTCTTT. This sequence encodes CASSPATGKGTEAFF. The rearrangement uses TRBV4-2 and TRBJ1-1; 7 bases agree with TRBD1. V dropped 4 bases and J dropped 4; count of bases not matched to a gene: 9. The CDR3 sequence is 15 residues long. In germline, CDR1 is LGHNA, CDR2 YNFKEQ.

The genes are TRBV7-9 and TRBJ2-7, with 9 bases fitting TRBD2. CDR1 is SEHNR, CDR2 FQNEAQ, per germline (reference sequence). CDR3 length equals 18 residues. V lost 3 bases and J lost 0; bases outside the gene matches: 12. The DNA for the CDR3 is TGTGCCAGCAGCTTGGGGACTAGCTCCGAATATTCCTCCTACGAGCAGTACTTC. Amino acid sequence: CASSLGTSSEYSSYEQYF.

The CDR3 is CASSFFRASGRGKETQYF. In DNA form, the CDR3 reads TGTGCCAGCAGTTTTTTTAGGGCTAGCGGGAGGGGCAAAGAGACCCAGTACTTC. The J gene is TRBJ2-5, the V gene TRBV27; 12 nucleotides agree with TRBD2. CDR1 and CDR2 (germline): MNHEY, SMNVEV (reference sequence). V was pared by 3 bases and J by 3 bases, with 11 bases of the junction left unmatched. The CDR3 is made up of 18 amino acids.

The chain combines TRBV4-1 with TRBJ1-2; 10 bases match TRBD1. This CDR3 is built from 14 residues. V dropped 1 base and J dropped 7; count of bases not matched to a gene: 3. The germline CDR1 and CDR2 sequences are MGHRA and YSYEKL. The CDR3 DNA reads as TGCGCCAGCAGCCAAGTGGGACAGGGGTTTGGCTACACCTTC. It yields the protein CASSQVGQGFGYTF.

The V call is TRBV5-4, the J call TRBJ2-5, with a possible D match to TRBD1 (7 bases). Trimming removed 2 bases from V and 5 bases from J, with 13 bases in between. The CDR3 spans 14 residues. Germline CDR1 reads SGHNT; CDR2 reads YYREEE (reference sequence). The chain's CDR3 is CASSFQGGVETQYF. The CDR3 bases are TGTGCCAGCAGCTTCCAGGGGGGCGTGGAGACCCAGTACTTC.

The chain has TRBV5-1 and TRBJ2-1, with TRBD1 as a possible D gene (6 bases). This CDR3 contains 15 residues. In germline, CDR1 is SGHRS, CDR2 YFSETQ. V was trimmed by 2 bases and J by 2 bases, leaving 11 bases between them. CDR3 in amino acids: CASSFNPGAYNEQFF. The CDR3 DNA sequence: TGCGCCAGCAGCTTTAACCCAGGGGCCTACAATGAGCAGTTCTTC.

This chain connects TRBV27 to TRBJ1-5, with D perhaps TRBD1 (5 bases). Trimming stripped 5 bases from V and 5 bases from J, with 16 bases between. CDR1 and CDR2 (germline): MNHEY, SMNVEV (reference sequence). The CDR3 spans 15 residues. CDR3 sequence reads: CASSATGGRYQPQHF. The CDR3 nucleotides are TGTGCCAGCAGTGCCACAGGAGGGCGGTATCAGCCCCAGCATTTT.

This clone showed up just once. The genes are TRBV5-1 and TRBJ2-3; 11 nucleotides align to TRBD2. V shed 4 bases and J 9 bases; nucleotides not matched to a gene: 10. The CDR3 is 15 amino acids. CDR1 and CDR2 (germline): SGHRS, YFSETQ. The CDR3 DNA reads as TGCGCCAGCAGCATAAAACCGGGACTAGCGGACACGCAGTATTTT. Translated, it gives CASSIKPGLADTQYF.

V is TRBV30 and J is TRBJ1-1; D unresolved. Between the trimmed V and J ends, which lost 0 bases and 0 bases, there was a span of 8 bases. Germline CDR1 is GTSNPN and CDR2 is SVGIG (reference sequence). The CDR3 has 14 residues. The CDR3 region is CAWSVSQMNTEAFF. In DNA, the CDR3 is TGTGCCTGGAGTGTATCGCAGATGAACACTGAAGCTTTCTTT.

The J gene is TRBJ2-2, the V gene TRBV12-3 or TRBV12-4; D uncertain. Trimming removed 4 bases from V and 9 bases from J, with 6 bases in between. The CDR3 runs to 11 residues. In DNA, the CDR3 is TGTGCCAGCAGTTCCCCTAGGGAGCTGTTTTTT. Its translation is CASSSPRELFF.

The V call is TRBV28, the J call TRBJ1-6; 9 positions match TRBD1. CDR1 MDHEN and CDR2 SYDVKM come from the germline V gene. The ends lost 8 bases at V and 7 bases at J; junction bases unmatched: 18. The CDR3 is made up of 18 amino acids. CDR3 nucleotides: TGTGCCAGCGGTTGGTATGAACAGGGGGCGCGGGGGAATTCACCCCTCCACTTT. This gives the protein CASGWYEQGARGNSPLHF.

CDR3 DNA: TGTGCCAGCAGCTTATTGGACACAGATACGCAGTATTTT. Encoded protein: CASSLLDTDTQYF. The chain joins TRBV11-1 to TRBJ2-3; D is uncertain. CDR1 SGHAT and CDR2 FQDESV come from the germline V gene (reference sequence). V was trimmed by 2 bases and J by 2 bases, leaving 5 bases between them. This CDR3 is built from 13 residues.

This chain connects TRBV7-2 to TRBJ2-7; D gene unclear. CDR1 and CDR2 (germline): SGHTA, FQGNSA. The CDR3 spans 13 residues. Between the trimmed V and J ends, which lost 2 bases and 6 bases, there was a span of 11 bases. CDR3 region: CASSLTILPEQYF. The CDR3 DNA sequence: TGTGCCAGCAGCTTAACCATCCTTCCCGAGCAGTACTTC.

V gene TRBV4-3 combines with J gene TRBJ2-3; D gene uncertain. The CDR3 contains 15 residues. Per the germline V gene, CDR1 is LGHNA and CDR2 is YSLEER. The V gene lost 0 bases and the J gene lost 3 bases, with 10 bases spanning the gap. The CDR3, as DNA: TGCGCCAGCAGCCAAGATAGGCCTGGAACAGATACGCAGTATTTT. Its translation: CASSQDRPGTDTQYF.

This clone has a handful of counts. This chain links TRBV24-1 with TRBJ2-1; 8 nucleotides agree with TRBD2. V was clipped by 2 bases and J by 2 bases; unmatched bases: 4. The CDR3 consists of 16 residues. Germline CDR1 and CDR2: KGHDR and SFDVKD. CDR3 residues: CATSDSYSGAYNEQFF. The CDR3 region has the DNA TGTGCCACCAGTGATTCCTATAGCGGGGCCTACAATGAGCAGTTCTTC.

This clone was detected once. The DNA for the CDR3 is TGTGCCAGCAGAACGACTGGGGAGGAGCAGTTCTTC. Its translation: CASRTTGEEQFF. The chain combines TRBV2 with TRBJ2-1; tentatively, D is TRBD2 (5 bases). V dropped 6 bases and J dropped 10 bases, with 13 bases sitting between them. Germline V lookup: CDR1 SNHLY, CDR2 FYNNEI. The CDR3 is 12 amino acids.

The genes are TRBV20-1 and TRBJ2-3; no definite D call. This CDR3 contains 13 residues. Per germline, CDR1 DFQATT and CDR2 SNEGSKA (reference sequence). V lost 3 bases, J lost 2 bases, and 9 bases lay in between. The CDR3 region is CSASIVTTDTQYF. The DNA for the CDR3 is TGCAGTGCTAGTATCGTGACCACAGATACGCAGTATTTT.

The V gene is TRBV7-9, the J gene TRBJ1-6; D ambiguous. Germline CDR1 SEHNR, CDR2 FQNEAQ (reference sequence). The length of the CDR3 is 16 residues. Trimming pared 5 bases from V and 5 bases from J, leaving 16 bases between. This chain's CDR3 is CASSPPVQKDNSPLHF. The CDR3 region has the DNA TGTGCCAGCAGCCCCCCTGTGCAAAAGGATAATTCACCCCTCCACTTT. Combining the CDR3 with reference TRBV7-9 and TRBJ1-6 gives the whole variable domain DTGVSQNPRHKITKRGQNVTFRCDPISEHNRLYWYRQTLGQGPEFLTYFQNEAQLEKSRLLSDRFSAERPKGSFSTLEIQRTEQGDSAMYLCASSPPVQKDNSPLHFGNGTRLTVT.

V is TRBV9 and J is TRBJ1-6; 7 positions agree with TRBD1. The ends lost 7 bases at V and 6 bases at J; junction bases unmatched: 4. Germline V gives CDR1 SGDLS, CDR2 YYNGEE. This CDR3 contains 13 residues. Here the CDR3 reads CASGRDSNSPLHF. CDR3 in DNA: TGTGCCAGCGGCCGGGACAGTAATTCACCCCTCCACTTT.

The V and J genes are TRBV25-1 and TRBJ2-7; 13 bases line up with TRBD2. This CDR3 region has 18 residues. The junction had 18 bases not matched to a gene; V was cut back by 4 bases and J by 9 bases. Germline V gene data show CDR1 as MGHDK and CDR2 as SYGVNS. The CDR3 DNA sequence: TGTGCCAGCAGTGCCTTTATAAACACCGGGACTAGCGGGACAAGGCAGTACTTC. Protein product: CASSAFINTGTSGTRQYF.

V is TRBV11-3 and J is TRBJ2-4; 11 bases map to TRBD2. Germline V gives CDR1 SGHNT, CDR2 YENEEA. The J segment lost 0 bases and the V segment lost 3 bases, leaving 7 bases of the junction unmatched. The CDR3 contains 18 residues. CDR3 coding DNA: TGTGCCAGCAGCTTGACGGGGACTAGCGGATTAGCCAAAAACATTCAGTACTTC. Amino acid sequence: CASSLTGTSGLAKNIQYF.

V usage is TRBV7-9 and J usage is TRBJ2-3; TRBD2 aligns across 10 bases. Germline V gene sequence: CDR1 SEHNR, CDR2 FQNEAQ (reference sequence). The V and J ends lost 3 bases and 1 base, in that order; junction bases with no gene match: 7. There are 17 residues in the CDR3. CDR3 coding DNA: TGTGCCAGCAGCTTGGGGACCGGGACTAGCGGCACAGATACGCAGTATTTT. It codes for CASSLGTGTSGTDTQYF.

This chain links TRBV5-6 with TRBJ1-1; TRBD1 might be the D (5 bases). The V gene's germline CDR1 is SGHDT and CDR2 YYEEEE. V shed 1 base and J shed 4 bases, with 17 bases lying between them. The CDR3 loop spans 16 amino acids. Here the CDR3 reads CASSLSKGTGGTEAFF. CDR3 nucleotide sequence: TGTGCCAGCAGCTTGTCAAAAGGGACGGGCGGCACTGAAGCTTTCTTT.

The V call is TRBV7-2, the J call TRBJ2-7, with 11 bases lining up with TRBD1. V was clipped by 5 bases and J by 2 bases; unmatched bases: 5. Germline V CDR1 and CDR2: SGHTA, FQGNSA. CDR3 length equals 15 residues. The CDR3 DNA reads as TGTGCCAGCAGCGCCCCGGGACAGGGGGCCTACGAGCAGTACTTC. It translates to CASSAPGQGAYEQYF.